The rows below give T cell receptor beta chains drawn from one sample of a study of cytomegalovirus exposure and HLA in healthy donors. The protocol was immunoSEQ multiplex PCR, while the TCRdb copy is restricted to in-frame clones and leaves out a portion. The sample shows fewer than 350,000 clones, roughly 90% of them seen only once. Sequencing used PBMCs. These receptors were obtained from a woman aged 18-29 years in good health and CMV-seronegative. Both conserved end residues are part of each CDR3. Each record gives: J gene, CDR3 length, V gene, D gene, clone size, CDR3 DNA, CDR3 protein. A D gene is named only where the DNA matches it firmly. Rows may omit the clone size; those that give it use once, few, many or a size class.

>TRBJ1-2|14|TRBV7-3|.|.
TGTGCCAGCAGCTTAAGTGGAGGAGGAAATGGCTACACCTTC
CASSLSGGGNGYTF
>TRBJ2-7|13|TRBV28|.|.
TGTGCCAGCAGGAACGGTGGTGTATACGAGCAGTACTTC
CASRNGGVYEQYF
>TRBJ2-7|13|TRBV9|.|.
TGTGCCAGCAGCGTAGAGAGGACAACGGAGCAGTACTTC
CASSVERTTEQYF
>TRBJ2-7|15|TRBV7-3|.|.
TGTGCCAGCAGCTCATTTAGCGGTGGCGGAAGCGAGCAGTACTTC
CASSSFSGGGSEQYF
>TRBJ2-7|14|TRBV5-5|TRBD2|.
TGTGCCAGCAGCTTAGCGGGAGTCGTTTACGAGCAGTACTTC
CASSLAGVVYEQYF
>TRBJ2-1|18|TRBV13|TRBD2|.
TGTGCCAGCAGCTTAGGGGCGGGAGGCCGCCTCACATACAATGAGCAGTTCTTC
CASSLGAGGRLTYNEQFF
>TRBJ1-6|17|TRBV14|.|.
TGTGCCAGCAGCCCCCGGGAGGGCCGATCCTATAATTCACCCCTCCACTTT
CASSPREGRSYNSPLHF
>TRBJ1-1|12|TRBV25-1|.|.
TGTGCCAGCAATGAGGGCGCCTATGAAGCTTTCTTT
CASNEGAYEAFF
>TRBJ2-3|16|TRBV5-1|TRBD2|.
TGCGCCAGCAGTCTAGCGGGAGTCGGGCCCACAGATACGCAGTATTTT
CASSLAGVGPTDTQYF
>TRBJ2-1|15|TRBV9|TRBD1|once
TGTGCCAGCAGCGACCGGGACAGATACTACAATGAGCAGTTCTTC
CASSDRDRYYNEQFF
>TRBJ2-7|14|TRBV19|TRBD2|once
TGTGCCAGTAGCGGACTAGCGAGCTCCTACGAGCAGTACTTC
CASSGLASSYEQYF
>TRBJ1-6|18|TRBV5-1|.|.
TGCGCCAGCAGCTTGGGGATCAAGACAGTCTCCTATAATTCACCCCTCCACTTT
CASSLGIKTVSYNSPLHF
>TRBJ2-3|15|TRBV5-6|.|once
TGTGCCAGCAGCCGGGGTTTGAGTTTCACAGATACGCAGTATTTT
CASSRGLSFTDTQYF
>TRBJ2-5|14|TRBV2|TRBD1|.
TGTGCCAGCAGTGAAGCGAGAGGGGGCACGGCCCAGTACTTC
CASSEARGGTAQYF
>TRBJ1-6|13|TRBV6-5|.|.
TGTGCCAGCAGTTTGGGACAACACTCACCCCTCCACTTT
CASSLGQHSPLHF
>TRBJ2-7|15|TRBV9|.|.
TGTGCCAGCAGCCCGGAGGGACCTCACTCCTACGAGCAGTACTTC
CASSPEGPHSYEQYF
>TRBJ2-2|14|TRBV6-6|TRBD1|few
TGTGCCGTCCGGGGACAGGTCCTAACCGGGGAGCTGTTTTTT
CAVRGQVLTGELFF
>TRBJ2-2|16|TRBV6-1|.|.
TGTGCCAGCAGTCAAGAAGGGGCAAGAGGAACCGGGGAGCTGTTTTTT
CASSQEGARGTGELFF
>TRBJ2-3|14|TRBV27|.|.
TGTGCCAGCAGACTTAGCGGAAGCACAGATACGCAGTATTTT
CASRLSGSTDTQYF
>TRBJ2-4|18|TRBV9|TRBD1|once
TGTGCCAGCAGCGTAGACGCCGGGGGACAGGGAGGCAAAAACATTCAGTACTTC
CASSVDAGGQGGKNIQYF
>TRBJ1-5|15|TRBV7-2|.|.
TGTGCCAGCAGAGGTCAGGCGGGTAGGAATCAGCCCCAGCATTTT
CASRGQAGRNQPQHF
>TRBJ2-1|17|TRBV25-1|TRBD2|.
TGTGCCAGCAGTGATCGAATCGGACTAGCGGGGGTTAATGAGCAGTTCTTC
CASSDRIGLAGVNEQFF
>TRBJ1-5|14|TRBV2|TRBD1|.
TGTGCCAGCAGTGCCCGGACAGGATTCCAGCCCCAGCATTTT
CASSARTGFQPQHF
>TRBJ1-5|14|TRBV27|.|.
TGTGCCAGCAGTTTATCACCAGGGAATCAGCCCCAGCATTTT
CASSLSPGNQPQHF
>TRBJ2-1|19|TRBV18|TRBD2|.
TGTGCCAGCTCACCTCGAACTAGCGGGAGGTTGGATGGGTACAATGAGCAGTTCTTC
CASSPRTSGRLDGYNEQFF
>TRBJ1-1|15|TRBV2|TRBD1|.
TGTGCCAGCAGAGAAGGGACAGGGTTGAACACTGAAGCTTTCTTT
CASREGTGLNTEAFF
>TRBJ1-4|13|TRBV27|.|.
TGTGCCAGCAGCTCAGGGGTTTATGAAAAACTGTTTTTT
CASSSGVYEKLFF
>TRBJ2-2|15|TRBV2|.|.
TGTGCCAGCCAGCGAGGCGGGCCCGTGGCCGGGGAGCTGTTTTTT
CASQRGGPVAGELFF
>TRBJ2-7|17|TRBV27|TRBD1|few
TGTGCCAGCAGCAGGAGCCACTCCTACAGGGGAGTTAACGAGCAGTACTTC
CASSRSHSYRGVNEQYF
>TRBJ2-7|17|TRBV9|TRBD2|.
TGTGCCAGCAGCGTAGGACTAGCGGGAGGGACTTCCTACGAGCAGTACTTC
CASSVGLAGGTSYEQYF
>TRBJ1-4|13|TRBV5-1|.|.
TGCGCCAGCAGCTTGGCCGGGGTCGAAAAACTGTTTTTT
CASSLAGVEKLFF
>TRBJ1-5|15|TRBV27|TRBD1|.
TGTGCCAGCCGTCCCCGGGACAGAAGAAATCAGCCCCAGCATTTT
CASRPRDRRNQPQHF
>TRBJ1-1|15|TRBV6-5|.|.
TGTGCCAGCAGTCAACAAGGGGTGGCGAACACTGAAGCTTTCTTT
CASSQQGVANTEAFF
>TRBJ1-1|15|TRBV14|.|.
TGTGCCAGCAGCCGTCACAAGGGGGTGAACACTGAAGCTTTCTTT
CASSRHKGVNTEAFF
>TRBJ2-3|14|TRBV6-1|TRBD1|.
TGTGCCAGCACCCGACAGGGTGGCACAGATACGCAGTATTTT
CASTRQGGTDTQYF
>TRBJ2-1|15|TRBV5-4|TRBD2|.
TGTGCCAGCAGCCCGACTAGCCCCACTTACAATGAGCAGTTCTTC
CASSPTSPTYNEQFF
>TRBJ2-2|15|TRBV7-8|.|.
TGTGCCAGCCACTTGGGGGGTTCGTCCACCGGGGAGCTGTTTTTT
CASHLGGSSTGELFF
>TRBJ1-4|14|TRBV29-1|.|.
TGCAGCGTCAGTCCAGGGGTCACTAATGAAAAACTGTTTTTT
CSVSPGVTNEKLFF
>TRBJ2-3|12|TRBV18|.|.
TGTGCCAGCTCACGCGAGACAGATACGCAGTATTTT
CASSRETDTQYF
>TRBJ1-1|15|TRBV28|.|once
TGTGCCAGCAGTTCATCCGGGAGTCAGAACACTGAAGCTTTCTTT
CASSSSGSQNTEAFF
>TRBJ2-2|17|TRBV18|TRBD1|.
TGTGCCAGCTCACCACAGGGGGCGCGGATCCCAACCGGGGAGCTGTTTTTT
CASSPQGARIPTGELFF
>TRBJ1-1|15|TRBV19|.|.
TGTGCCAGTAGTATAGCGGGAACAGGGCGCGCTGAAGCTTTCTTT
CASSIAGTGRAEAFF
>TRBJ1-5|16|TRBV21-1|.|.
TGTGCCAGCAGCCCCCGAAAGCAGGGTAGGCGTCAGCCCCAGCATTTT
CASSPRKQGRRQPQHF
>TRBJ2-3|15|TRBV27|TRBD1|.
TGTGCCAGCAGTTTCCTTGGGACAGGTGGTGGTACGCAGTATTTT
CASSFLGTGGGTQYF
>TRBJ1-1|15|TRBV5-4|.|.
TGTGCCAGCAGCTTGATGGGGGGGGCGAACACTGAAGCTTTCTTT
CASSLMGGANTEAFF
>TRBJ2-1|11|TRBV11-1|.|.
TGTGCCAGCAGCTTCACTAATGAGCAGTTCTTC
CASSFTNEQFF
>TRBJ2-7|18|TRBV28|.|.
TGTGCCAGCAGTACCGGGACAAGGAAATTTTGGAGTTCCTACGAGCAGTACTTC
CASSTGTRKFWSSYEQYF
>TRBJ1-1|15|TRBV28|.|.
TGTGCCAGCAGTTTAGCAGGCGGGGGGCGCACTGAAGCTTTCTTT
CASSLAGGGRTEAFF
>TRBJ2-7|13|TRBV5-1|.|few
TGCGCCAGCCAACATGAGGGTCCCTTCGAGCAGTACTTC
CASQHEGPFEQYF
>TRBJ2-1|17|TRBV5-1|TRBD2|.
TGCGCCAGCAGTTCGGGGGTAGCGGGGCCCTCCTACAATGAGCAGTTCTTC
CASSSGVAGPSYNEQFF
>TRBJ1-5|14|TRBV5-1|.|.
TGCGCCAGATCGGGGAGGGATAGCAATCAGCCCCAGCATTTT
CARSGRDSNQPQHF
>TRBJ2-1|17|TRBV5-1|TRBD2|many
TGCGCCAGCAGCTCCGGGACTAGCGGATTCTCTTTCAATGAGCAGTTCTTC
CASSSGTSGFSFNEQFF
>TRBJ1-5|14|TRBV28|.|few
TGTGCCAGCAGTTCCCCGAGGGATGGTCAGCCCCAGCATTTT
CASSSPRDGQPQHF